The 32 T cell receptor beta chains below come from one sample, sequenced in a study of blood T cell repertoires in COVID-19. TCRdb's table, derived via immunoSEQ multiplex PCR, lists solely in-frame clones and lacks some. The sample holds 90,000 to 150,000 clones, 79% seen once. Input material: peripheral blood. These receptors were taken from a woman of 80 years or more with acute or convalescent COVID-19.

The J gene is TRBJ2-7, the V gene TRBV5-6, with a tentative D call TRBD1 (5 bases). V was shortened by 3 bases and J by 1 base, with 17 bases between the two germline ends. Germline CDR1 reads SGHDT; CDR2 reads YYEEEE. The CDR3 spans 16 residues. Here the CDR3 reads CASSSRRWAGSYEQYF. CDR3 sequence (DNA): TGTGCCAGCAGCTCCAGGCGTTGGGCAGGGTCCTACGAGCAGTACTTC.

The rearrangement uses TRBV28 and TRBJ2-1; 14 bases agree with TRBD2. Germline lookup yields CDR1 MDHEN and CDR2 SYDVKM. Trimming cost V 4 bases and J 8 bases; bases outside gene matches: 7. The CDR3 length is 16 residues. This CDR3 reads CASSSRLAGGEDEQFF. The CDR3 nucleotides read TGTGCCAGCAGTTCCCGACTAGCGGGGGGGGAGGATGAGCAGTTCTTC.

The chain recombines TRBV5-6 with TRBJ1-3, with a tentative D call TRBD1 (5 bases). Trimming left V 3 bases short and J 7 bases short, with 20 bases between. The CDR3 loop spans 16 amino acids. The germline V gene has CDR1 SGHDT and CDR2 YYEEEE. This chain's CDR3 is CASSYLQEGAWNTIYF. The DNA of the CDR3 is TGTGCCAGCAGCTACCTACAGGAGGGCGCATGGAACACCATATATTTT.

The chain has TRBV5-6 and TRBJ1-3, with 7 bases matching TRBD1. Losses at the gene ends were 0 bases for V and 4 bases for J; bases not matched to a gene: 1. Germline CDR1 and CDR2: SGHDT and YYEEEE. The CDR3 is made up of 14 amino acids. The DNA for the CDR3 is TGTGCCAGCAGCTTGGAGACAGGGGGAAACACCATATATTTT. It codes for CASSLETGGNTIYF.

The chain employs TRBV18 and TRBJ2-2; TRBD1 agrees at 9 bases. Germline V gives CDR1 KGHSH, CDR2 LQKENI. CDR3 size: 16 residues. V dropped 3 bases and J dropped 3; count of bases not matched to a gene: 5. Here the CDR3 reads CASSPLGTGYTGELFF. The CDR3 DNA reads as TGTGCCAGCTCACCTCTCGGGACAGGGTACACCGGGGAGCTGTTTTTT. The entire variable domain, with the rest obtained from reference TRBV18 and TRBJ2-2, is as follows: NAGVMQNPRHLVRRRGQEARLRCSPMKGHSHVYWYRQLPEEGLKFMVYLQKENIIDESGMPKERFSAEFPKEGPSILRIQQVVRGDSAAYFCASSPLGTGYTGELFFGEGSRLTVL.

As DNA, the CDR3 is TGTGCCAGCAGCCCGACCGGGGGGACAGGTCGGGAAGCTTTCTTT. Protein sequence: CASSPTGGTGREAFF. The chain links TRBV7-9 to TRBJ1-1; TRBD1 aligns across 8 bases. Trimming removed 5 bases from V and 8 bases from J; junction bases left unmatched: 13. This CDR3 contains 15 residues. Germline CDR1 SEHNR, CDR2 FQNEAQ (reference sequence).

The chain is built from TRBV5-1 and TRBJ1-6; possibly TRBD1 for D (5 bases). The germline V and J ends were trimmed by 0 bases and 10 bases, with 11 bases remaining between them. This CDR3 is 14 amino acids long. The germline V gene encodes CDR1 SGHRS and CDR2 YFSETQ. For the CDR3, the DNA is TGCGCCAGCAGCTTGGTCGGATGGGGCTCACCCCTCCACTTT. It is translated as CASSLVGWGSPLHF.

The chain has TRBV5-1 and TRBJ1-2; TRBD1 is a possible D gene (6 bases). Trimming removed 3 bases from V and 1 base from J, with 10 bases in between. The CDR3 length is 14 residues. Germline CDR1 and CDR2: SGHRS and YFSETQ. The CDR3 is CASSSTGLNYGYTF. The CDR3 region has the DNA TGCGCCAGCAGCTCGACAGGACTTAACTATGGCTACACCTTC.

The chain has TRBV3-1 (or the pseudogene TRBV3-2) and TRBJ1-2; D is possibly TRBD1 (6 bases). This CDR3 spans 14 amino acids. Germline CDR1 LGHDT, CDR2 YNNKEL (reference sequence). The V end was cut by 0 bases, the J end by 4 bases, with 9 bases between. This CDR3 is CASSQDRGTYGYTF. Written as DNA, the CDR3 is TGTGCCAGCAGCCAAGATAGGGGGACCTATGGCTACACCTTC.

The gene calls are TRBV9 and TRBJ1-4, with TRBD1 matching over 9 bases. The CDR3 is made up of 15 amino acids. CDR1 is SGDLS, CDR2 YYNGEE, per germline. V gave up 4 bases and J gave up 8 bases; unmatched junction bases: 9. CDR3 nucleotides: TGTGCCAGCAGCCCACGGACAGGGGAGGGGGAAAAACTGTTTTTT. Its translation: CASSPRTGEGEKLFF.

The chain's CDR3 is CASSRGRDNIQYF. The DNA of the CDR3 is TGCGCCAGCAGCCGTGGGAGGGACAACATTCAGTACTTC. The chain has TRBV4-1 and TRBJ2-4; 7 nucleotides agree with TRBD2. CDR1 is MGHRA and CDR2 is YSYEKL in the germline V gene. The CDR3 contains 13 residues. Germline trimming cut 4 bases from V and 7 bases from J; bases unmatched to any gene: 4.

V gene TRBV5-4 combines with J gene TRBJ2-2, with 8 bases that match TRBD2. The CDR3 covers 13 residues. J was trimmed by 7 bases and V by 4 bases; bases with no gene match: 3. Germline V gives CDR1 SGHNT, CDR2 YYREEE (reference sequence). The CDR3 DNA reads TGTGCCAGCAGCCCGGGACTAGACGGGGAGCTGTTTTTT. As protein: CASSPGLDGELFF.

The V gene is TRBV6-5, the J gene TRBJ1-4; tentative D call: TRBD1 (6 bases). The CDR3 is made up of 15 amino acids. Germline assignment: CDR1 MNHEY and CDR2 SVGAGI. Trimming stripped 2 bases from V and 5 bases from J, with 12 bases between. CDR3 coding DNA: TGTGCCAGCAGTTACAAAGGACAGAGGAATGAAAAACTGTTTTTT. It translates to CASSYKGQRNEKLFF.

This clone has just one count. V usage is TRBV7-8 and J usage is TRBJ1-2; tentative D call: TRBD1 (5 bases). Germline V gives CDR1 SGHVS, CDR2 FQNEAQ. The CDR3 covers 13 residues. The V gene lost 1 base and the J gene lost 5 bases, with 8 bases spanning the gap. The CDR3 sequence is CASSLGQGYGYTF. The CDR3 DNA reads TGTGCCAGCAGCTTAGGGCAGGGATATGGCTACACCTTC. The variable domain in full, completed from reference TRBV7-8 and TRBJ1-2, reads GAGVSQSPRYKVAKRGQDVALRCDPISGHVSLFWYQQALGQGPEFLTYFQNEAQLDKSGLPSDRFFAERPEGSVSTLKIQRTQQEDSAVYLCASSLGQGYGYTFGSGTRLTVV.

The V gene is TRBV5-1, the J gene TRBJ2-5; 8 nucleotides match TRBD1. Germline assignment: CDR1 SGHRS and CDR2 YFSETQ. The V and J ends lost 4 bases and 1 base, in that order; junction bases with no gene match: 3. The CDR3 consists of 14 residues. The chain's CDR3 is CASSVTGGQETQYF. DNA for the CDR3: TGCGCCAGCAGCGTCACAGGGGGCCAAGAGACCCAGTACTTC.

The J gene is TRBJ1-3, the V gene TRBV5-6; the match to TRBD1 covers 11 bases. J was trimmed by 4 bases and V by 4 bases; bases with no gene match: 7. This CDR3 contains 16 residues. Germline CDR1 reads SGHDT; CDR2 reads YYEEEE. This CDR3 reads CASSTPDRGPGNTIYF. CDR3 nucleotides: TGTGCCAGCAGCACCCCGGACAGGGGGCCCGGAAACACCATATATTTT.

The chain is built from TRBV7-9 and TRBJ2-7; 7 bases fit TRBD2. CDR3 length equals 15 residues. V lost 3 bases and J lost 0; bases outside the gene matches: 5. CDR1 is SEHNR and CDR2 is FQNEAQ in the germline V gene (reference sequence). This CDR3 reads CASSFGGTTSYEQYF. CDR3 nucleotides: TGTGCCAGCAGCTTCGGGGGGACTACCTCCTACGAGCAGTACTTC.

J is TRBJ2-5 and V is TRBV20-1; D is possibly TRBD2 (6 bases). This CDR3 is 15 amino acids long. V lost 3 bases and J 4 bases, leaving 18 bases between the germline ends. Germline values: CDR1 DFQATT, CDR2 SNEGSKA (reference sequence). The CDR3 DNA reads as TGCAGTGCTAGTGGGGGGACCCTCGGGGGAGAGACCCAGTACTTC. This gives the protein CSASGGTLGGETQYF.

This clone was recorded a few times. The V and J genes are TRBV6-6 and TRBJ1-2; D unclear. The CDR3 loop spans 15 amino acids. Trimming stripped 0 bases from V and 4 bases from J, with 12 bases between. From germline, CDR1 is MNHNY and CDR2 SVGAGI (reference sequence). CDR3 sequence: CASSYSGHVIYGYTF. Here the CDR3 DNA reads TGTGCCAGCAGTTACTCGGGCCACGTGATCTATGGCTACACCTTC.

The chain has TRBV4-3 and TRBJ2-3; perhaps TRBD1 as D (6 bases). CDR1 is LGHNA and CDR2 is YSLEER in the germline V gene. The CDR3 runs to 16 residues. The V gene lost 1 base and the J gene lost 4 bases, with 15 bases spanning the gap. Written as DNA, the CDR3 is TGCGCCAGCAGCCAAGGGGGGCCGAGGAGCGCAGATACGCAGTATTTT. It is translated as CASSQGGPRSADTQYF.

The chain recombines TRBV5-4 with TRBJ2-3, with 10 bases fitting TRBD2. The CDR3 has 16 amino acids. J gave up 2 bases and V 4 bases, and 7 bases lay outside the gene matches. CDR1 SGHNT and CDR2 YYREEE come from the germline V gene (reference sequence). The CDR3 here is CASSLLAGGPTDTQYF. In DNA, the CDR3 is TGTGCCAGCAGCCTGTTAGCGGGAGGCCCCACAGATACGCAGTATTTT.

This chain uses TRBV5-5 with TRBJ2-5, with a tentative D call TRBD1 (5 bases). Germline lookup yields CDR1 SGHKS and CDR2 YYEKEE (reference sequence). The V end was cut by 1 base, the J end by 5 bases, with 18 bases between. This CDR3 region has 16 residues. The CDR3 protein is CASSLRVTGMIETQYF. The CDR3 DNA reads TGTGCCAGCAGCTTGAGGGTAACAGGAATGATTGAGACCCAGTACTTC.

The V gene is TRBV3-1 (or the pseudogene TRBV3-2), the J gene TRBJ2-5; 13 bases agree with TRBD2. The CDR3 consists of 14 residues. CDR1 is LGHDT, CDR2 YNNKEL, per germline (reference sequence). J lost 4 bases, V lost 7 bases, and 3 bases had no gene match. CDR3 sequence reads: CASIGTSGVETQYF. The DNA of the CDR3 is TGTGCCAGCATCGGGACTAGCGGGGTAGAGACCCAGTACTTC.

As DNA, the CDR3 is TGTGCCAGCAGCTTGGAGGCGGGCTACACTGAAGCTTTCTTT. Its translation is CASSLEAGYTEAFF. The chain combines TRBV5-5 with TRBJ1-1; the D is unclear. CDR1 is SGHKS and CDR2 is YYEKEE in the germline V gene (reference sequence). The V end was cut by 0 bases, the J end by 3 bases, with 9 bases between. This CDR3 comprises 14 residues.

The CDR3 DNA reads TGCGCCAGCAGCTTGGACAGGGGTTATAATTCACCCCTCCACTTT. This sequence encodes CASSLDRGYNSPLHF. The rearrangement joins TRBV5-1 to TRBJ1-6; TRBD1 matches at 7 bases. The CDR3 spans 15 residues. V was clipped by 0 bases and J by 4 bases; unmatched bases: 1. CDR1 and CDR2 from the germline V gene are SGHRS and YFSETQ.

This CDR3 reads CASSLYPNTGELFF. As DNA, the CDR3 is TGTGCCAGCAGCTTATATCCGAACACCGGGGAGCTGTTTTTT. The chain uses TRBV11-3 and TRBJ2-2; D not certain. Per germline, CDR1 SGHNT and CDR2 YENEEA. Trimming cost V 2 bases and J 0 bases, with 4 bases left between them. The CDR3 covers 14 residues. The variable domain in full, with the rest retrieved from reference TRBV11-3 and TRBJ2-2, is EAGVVQSPRYKIIEKKQPVAFWCNPISGHNTLYWYLQNLGQGPELLIRYENEEAVDDSQLPKDRFSAERLKGVDSTLKIQPAELGDSAVYLCASSLYPNTGELFFGEGSRLTVL.

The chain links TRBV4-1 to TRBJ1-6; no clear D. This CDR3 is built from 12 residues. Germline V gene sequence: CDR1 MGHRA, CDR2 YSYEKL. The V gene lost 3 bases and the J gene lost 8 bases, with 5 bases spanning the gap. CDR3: CASSHPYSPLHF. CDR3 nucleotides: TGCGCCAGCAGCCACCCCTATTCACCCCTCCACTTT.

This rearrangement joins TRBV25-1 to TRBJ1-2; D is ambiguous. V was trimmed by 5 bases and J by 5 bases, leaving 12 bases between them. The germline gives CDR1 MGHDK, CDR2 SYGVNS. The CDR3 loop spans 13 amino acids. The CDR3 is CASSPPRDYGYTF. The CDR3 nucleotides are TGTGCCAGCAGTCCCCCGCGGGATTATGGCTACACCTTC.

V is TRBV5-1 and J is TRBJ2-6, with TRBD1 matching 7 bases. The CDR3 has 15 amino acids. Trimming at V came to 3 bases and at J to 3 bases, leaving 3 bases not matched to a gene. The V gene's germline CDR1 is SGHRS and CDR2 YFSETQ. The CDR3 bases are TGCGCCAGCAGCTCCGACAGGGTTGGGGCCAACGTCCTGACTTTC. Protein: CASSSDRVGANVLTF. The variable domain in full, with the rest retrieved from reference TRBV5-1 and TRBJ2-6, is KAGVTQTPRYLIKTRGQQVTLSCSPISGHRSVSWYQQTPGQGLQFLFEYFSETQRNKGNFPGRFSGRQFSNSRSEMNVSTLELGDSALYLCASSSDRVGANVLTFGAGSRLTVL.

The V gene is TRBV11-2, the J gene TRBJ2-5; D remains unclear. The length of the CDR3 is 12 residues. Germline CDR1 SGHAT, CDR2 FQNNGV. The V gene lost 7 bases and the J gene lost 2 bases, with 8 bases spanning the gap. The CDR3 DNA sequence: TGTGCCAGCACCCGTCAGCAAGAGACCCAGTACTTC. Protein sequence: CASTRQQETQYF.

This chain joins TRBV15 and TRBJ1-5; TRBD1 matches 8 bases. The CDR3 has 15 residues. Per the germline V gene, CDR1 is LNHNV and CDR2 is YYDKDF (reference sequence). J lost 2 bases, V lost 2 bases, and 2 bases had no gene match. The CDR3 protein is CATSRTGGGNQPQHF. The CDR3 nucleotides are TGTGCCACCAGCAGAACAGGGGGGGGCAATCAGCCCCAGCATTTT.

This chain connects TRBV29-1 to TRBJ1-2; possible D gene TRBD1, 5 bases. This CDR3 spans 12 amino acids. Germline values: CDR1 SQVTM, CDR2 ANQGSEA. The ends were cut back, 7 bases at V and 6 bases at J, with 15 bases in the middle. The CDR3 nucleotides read TGCAGCGCTACCGGGTCGACAGATGGCTACACCTTC. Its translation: CSATGSTDGYTF.